Shown below are 4 T cell receptor beta chains from a single sample sequenced in a study of a mutant IDH1 vaccine in newly diagnosed glioma. TCRdb's copy holds only in-frame clones and misses some; the assay was immunoSEQ multiplex PCR. Altogether approximately 79,000 clones are present, 75% to 90% being singletons, with the ten largest covering 0.6% to 0.95%. These receptors have no known antigen. Time point meaning: week 23, last vaccination. In the vaccine, a single dose held 300 ug of the mutant IDH1 20-mer peptide, along with topical imiquimod. The sample was PBMCs, taken from a glioma patient whose treatment included an IDH1 peptide vaccine. Every receptor here comes from a woman aged 50 to 65 with glioma.

The chain has TRBV12-5 and TRBJ2-5; the match to TRBD1 covers 7 bases. This CDR3 is 15 amino acids long. CDR1 is LGHNT, CDR2 FRNRAP, per germline. V shed 5 bases and J 3 bases; nucleotides not matched to a gene: 9. The CDR3 DNA reads as TGTGCTAGTGGTCAAAGGGACAGATTGGAAGAGACCCAGTACTTC. Amino acid sequence: CASGQRDRLEETQYF.

The genes are TRBV14 and TRBJ2-7; D is possibly TRBD1 (5 bases). CDR1 is SGHDN, CDR2 FVKESK, per germline. This CDR3 spans 15 amino acids. The germline V and J ends were trimmed by 3 bases and 6 bases, with 18 bases remaining between them. The CDR3 coding sequence is TGTGCCAGCAGCCACCCGGGCAGGGCTCTTGGCGAGCAGTACTTC. Translating it yields CASSHPGRALGEQYF.

This chain connects TRBV28 to TRBJ2-5, with 8 nucleotides matching TRBD1. Germline CDR1 MDHEN, CDR2 SYDVKM. This CDR3 contains 15 residues. Trimming took 2 bases from V and 2 from J; bases not matched to a gene: 4. CDR3 in amino acids: CASSLARTGQETQYF. CDR3 DNA: TGTGCCAGCAGTTTAGCTAGGACAGGGCAAGAGACCCAGTACTTC. The whole variable domain, remainder taken from reference TRBV28 and TRBJ2-5, is DVKVTQSSRYLVKRTGEKVFLECVQDMDHENMFWYRQDPGLGLRLIYFSYDVKMKEKGDIPEGYSVSREKKERFSLILESASTNQTSMYLCASSLARTGQETQYFGPGTRLLVL.

V usage is TRBV7-9 and J usage is TRBJ2-5; 11 nucleotides agree with TRBD2. TRBJ2-7 explains the end of the DNA better; the J call may be wrong. The V gene's germline CDR1 is SEHNR and CDR2 FQNEAQ (reference sequence). The CDR3 extends over 14 amino acids. CDR3: CASSRTSGFYEQYF. For the CDR3, the DNA is TGTGCCAGCAGCCGGACTAGCGGGTTCTACGAGCAGTACTTC.